This entry concerns a single T cell receptor (beta chain). In every patient, relapse followed autologous stem cell transplantation, while exposure to brentuximab vedotin differed. Profiling relied on immunoSEQ multiplex PCR, and the TCRdb table lists in-frame clones only, not all of them. The sample has roughly 96,000 clones, 89% seen once. This specimen belongs to a study of PD-1 blockade in classical Hodgkin lymphoma. There are 14 residues in the CDR3. Germline CDR1 reads MNHEY; CDR2 reads SMNVEV (reference sequence). The V gene lost 4 bases and the J gene lost 4 bases, with 11 bases spanning the gap.

The sequencing used peripheral blood mononuclear cells (PBMCs), collected before the second cycle of nivolumab. This clonotype originated in a human donor with classical Hodgkin lymphoma. The chain recombines TRBV27 with TRBJ1-3; D possibly corresponds to TRBD1 (5 bases). Here the CDR3 DNA reads TGTGCCAGCAGTTCCGGGACTGGAGGAAACACCATATATTTT. It codes for CASSSGTGGNTIYF.